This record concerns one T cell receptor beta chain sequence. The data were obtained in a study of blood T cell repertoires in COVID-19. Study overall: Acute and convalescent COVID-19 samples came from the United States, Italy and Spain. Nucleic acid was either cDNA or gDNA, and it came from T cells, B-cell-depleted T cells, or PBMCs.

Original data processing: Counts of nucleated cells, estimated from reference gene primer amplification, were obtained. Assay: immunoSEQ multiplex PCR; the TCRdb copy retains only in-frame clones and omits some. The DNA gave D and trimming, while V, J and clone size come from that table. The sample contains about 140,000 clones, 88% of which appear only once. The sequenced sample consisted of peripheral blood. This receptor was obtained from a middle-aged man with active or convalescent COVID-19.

CDR3 nucleotides: TGTGCCAGCAGTTCGACAGGGACAGCCGGGGAGCTGTTTTTT. Its protein is CASSSTGTAGELFF. This sequence joins TRBV7-3 and TRBJ2-2; 7 bases match TRBD1. V dropped 6 bases and J dropped 6; count of bases not matched to a gene: 7. The CDR3 is 14 amino acids. Germline V lookup: CDR1 SGHTA, CDR2 FQGTGA.